This T cell receptor (beta chain) was identified in a study of early T cells in non-severe SARS-CoV-2 infection (dated by TCRdb to about 2021). For context, the study as a whole: Bulk RNA from unsorted whole blood was used for TCR sequencing, so alpha and beta chains could not be paired. Results the study describes overall, beyond this receptor: Matching against VDJdb was skewed toward anti-spike CD8 responses, likely underestimated virus-specific expansions, and missed private and CD4 specificities.

CDR1 LGHNA and CDR2 YNFKEQ were looked up in the germline V gene. The CDR3, from cysteine to phenylalanine, totals 13 residues. Only the CDR3 portion is preserved as DNA: 39 bases, with reading frame beginning at the first base. V is cut by 0 bases and J by 7 bases, and the space between the germline ends is 7 bases. A case-control design nested within a healthcare worker cohort in London, UK, was used, with weekly nasopharyngeal swab PCR tests and blood sampling performed. Healthcare workers were recruited between 23 and 31 March 2020, during the week of the UK lockdown, and were followed weekly for up to about 15 weeks. The library was made by 5' RACE. Sequencing was performed on a NextSeq 500. To correct for sequencing error and PCR bias, the TCR library protocol tagged individual cDNA molecules with unique molecular identifiers. Both TCR alpha and beta chains were sequenced, and tight co-correlation was observed between alpha and beta sequence abundances in each sample. Under the source paper's analysis protocol: Decombinator V4 was used to annotate TCR sequences for V gene, J gene and CDR3. TCRs were defined as expanded if a significant change between any two time points was detected under a Poisson model with p below 0.0001. TCR abundances were normalised to the total number of TCRs sequenced in each sample and reported as counts per million. TRAV1-2 paired with TRAJ12, TRAJ20 or TRAJ33 defined MAIT TCRs, while TRAV10 paired with TRAJ18 defined iNKT TCRs. VDJdb, accessed on 1 November 2021, was searched for TCRs annotated for CMV, EBV and SARS-CoV-2, and TCRs annotated for more than one antigen were excluded. In-frame beta chains were kept once TCRdb had trimmed the public reads at Q25 with fastp and called clones with MiXCR. Duplicate CDR3 protein sequences are folded into a single record with the most common DNA and genes. The authors' filters were not applied to this entry. This sample comprises tens of thousands of distinct CDR3 sequences, 3.5% to 5.5% of them detected only once. 10% to 13% of the sample lies in the top ten.

This clonotype was recorded at least ten times. It has no known antigen specificity. No quality values exist for individual bases; no much larger clone is one base distant. This chain joins TRBV4-2 to TRBJ1-5; confidence is insufficient to name the D gene. The source material was whole blood. The sequence came from an adult who was a healthcare worker with PCR-confirmed SARS-CoV-2 infection or an uninfected control (not recorded which). The nucleotide sequence is given as TGTGCCAGCAGCCAAGATCAGGAACAGCCCCAGCATTTT. Translated, it reads CASSQDQEQPQHF.